This T cell receptor beta chain was sequenced during a study of OX40 agonist ivuxolimab in advanced cancers. Trimming removed 0 bases from V and 4 bases from J, with 5 bases in between. Germline CDR1 reads SGHRS; CDR2 reads YFSETQ. This CDR3 is 13 amino acids long. Sequenced by immunoSEQ multiplex PCR; TCRdb stores in-frame clones only, minus some. The repertoire includes about 62,000 clones, less than 85% of them detected once, and over 3.5% sits in the top ten. There are a few counts of this clone. This specimen consisted of CD4+ or CD8+ T cells sorted from blood, obtained in a trial of the OX40 agonist ivuxolimab. This sequence originates from an adult with an advanced solid tumor such as melanoma, head and neck, liver or kidney cancer. This chain uses TRBV5-1 with TRBJ2-1; the D is unclear. CDR3 region: CASSLDYYNEQFF. For the CDR3, the DNA is TGCGCCAGCAGCTTGGACTATTACAATGAGCAGTTCTTC.